The text below deals with one T cell receptor beta chain. Its target is unknown. The sample originates from a study of long-term antiretroviral therapy in people with HIV. Study results and caveats: Dominance of pre-ART expanded clones persisted, fluctuating and often declining after ART.

The V end was cut by 8 bases, the J end by 5 bases, with 9 bases between. In germline, CDR1 is MGHDK, CDR2 SYGVNS. The CDR3 consists of 11 residues. Sequencing relied on immunoSEQ assay v3.0, run at survey level. Some clones are missing from TCRdb's copy, which holds only in-frame ones; the method was immunoSEQ multiplex PCR. This sample carries roughly 34,000 clones, roughly 81% of them seen once, and the ten largest clones take about 4.8%. The clonotype was recovered from a woman aged 30 to 39 with HIV. This chain uses TRBV25-1 with TRBJ2-5; D is undetermined. The sample was unsorted PBMCs, taken 2.8 years before starting antiretroviral therapy. The CDR3 protein is CASRTGETQYF. DNA of the CDR3: TGTGCCAGCCGGACCGGGGAGACCCAGTACTTC.